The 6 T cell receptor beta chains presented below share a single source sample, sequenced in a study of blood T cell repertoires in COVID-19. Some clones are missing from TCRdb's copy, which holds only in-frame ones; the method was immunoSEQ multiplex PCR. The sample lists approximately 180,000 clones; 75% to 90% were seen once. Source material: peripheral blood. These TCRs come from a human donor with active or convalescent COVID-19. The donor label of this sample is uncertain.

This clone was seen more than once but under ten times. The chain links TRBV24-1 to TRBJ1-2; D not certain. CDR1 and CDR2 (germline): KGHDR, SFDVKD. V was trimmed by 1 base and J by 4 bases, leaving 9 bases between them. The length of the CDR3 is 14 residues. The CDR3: CATSDFDKTYGYTF. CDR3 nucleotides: TGTGCCACCAGTGATTTCGACAAGACCTATGGCTACACCTTC.

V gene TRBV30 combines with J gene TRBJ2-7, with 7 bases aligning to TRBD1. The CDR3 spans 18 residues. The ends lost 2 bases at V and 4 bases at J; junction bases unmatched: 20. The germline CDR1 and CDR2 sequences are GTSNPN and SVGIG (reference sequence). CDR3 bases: TGTGCCTGGAGTAAGACATCCCCCAGTGGCAGGGGGATGTACGAGCAGTACTTC. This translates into CAWSKTSPSGRGMYEQYF.

In nucleotides, the CDR3 is TGTGCCAGCAGCCAAATCGCCGGGAGTCCCAACGAGCAGTACTTC. Translated, it gives CASSQIAGSPNEQYF. This sequence joins TRBV3-1 (or the pseudogene TRBV3-2) and TRBJ2-7; D is possibly TRBD2 (6 bases). Germline values: CDR1 LGHDT, CDR2 YNNKEL (reference sequence). This CDR3 contains 15 residues. V shed 2 bases and J shed 5 bases, with 16 bases lying between them.

CDR3 protein: CASSSGTGNYGYTF. The CDR3 DNA sequence: TGTGCCAGCAGTTCCGGGACAGGGAACTATGGCTACACCTTC. The chain employs TRBV27 and TRBJ1-2; 9 bases fit TRBD1. Germline loops: CDR1 MNHEY, CDR2 SMNVEV (reference sequence). This CDR3 region has 14 residues. With V trimmed by 4 bases and J by 2 bases, 2 bases remained unmatched.

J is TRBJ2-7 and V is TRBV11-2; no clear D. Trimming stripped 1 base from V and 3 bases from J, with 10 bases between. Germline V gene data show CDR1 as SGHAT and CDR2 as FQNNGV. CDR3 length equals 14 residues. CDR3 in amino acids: CASSLGVGLYEQYF. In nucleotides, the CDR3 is TGTGCCAGCAGCTTAGGAGTGGGCCTCTACGAGCAGTACTTC.

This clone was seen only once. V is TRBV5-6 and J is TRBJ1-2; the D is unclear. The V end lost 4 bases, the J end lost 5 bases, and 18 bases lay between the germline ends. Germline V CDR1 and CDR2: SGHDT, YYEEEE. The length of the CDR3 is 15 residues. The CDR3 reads CASSPARPLFYGYTF. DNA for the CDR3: TGTGCCAGCAGCCCTGCCCGGCCACTATTTTATGGCTACACCTTC.